The rows below give T cell receptor beta chains drawn from one sample of a study of cytomegalovirus exposure and HLA in healthy donors. Method: immunoSEQ multiplex PCR; TCRdb's copy keeps in-frame clones and lacks some. The data show about 120,000 clones, with about four fifths seen just once and about 3.9% held by the top ten. Sequencing input: PBMCs. These receptors came from a young woman in good health and CMV-seronegative. The CDR3 runs from the conserved cysteine through the conserved F or W. The D gene is left open where the match is weak. The size entry is marked missing in some rows and otherwise reads once, few, many or a size class.

J gene: TRBJ1-1
clone size: NA
D gene: TRBD1
V gene: TRBV9
CDR3 DNA: TGTGCCAGCAGCGTAGGTATCAGGGGGGAGAACACTGAAGCTTTCTTT
CDR3 protein: CASSVGIRGENTEAFF

J gene: TRBJ1-2
clone size: NA
D gene: TRBD1
V gene: TRBV6-5
CDR3 DNA: TGTGCCAGCAGTCCTGCCCGGGACAGGGGTTATGGCTACACCTTC
CDR3 protein: CASSPARDRGYGYTF

J gene: TRBJ1-1
clone size: NA
D gene: NA
V gene: TRBV11-3
CDR3 DNA: TGTGCCAGCAGCTTAGAGGTCAGTTATGAAGCTTTCTTT
CDR3 protein: CASSLEVSYEAFF

J gene: TRBJ1-2
clone size: NA
D gene: NA
V gene: TRBV6-5
CDR3 DNA: TGTGCCAGCAGCCCCGAACAGGAAATCAATGGCTACACCTTC
CDR3 protein: CASSPEQEINGYTF

J gene: TRBJ1-6
clone size: once
D gene: NA
V gene: TRBV27
CDR3 DNA: TGTGCCAGCAGTTTGGTTGACACCTCCTATAATTCACCCCTCCACTTT
CDR3 protein: CASSLVDTSYNSPLHF

J gene: TRBJ1-2
clone size: NA
D gene: TRBD1
V gene: TRBV25-1
CDR3 DNA: TGTGCCAGCTCCAACCGGGACAGATCCTATGGCTACACCTTC
CDR3 protein: CASSNRDRSYGYTF

J gene: TRBJ2-3
clone size: NA
D gene: TRBD2
V gene: TRBV9
CDR3 DNA: TGTGCCAGCAGTGAAGCGGGAGGGCCGACAGATACGCAGTATTTT
CDR3 protein: CASSEAGGPTDTQYF

J gene: TRBJ2-5
clone size: NA
D gene: NA
V gene: TRBV5-4
CDR3 DNA: TGTGCCAGCAGCCTAGAGGGTTTCCGGGAGACCCAGTACTTC
CDR3 protein: CASSLEGFRETQYF

J gene: TRBJ1-2
clone size: NA
D gene: NA
V gene: TRBV10-2
CDR3 DNA: TGCGCCAGCAGTGAGTCGACAGGAAACTATGGCTACACCTTC
CDR3 protein: CASSESTGNYGYTF

J gene: TRBJ2-7
clone size: once
D gene: TRBD1
V gene: TRBV27
CDR3 DNA: TGTGCCAGCAGTTTCCCAGGGGGCTTCGAGCAGTACTTC
CDR3 protein: CASSFPGGFEQYF

J gene: TRBJ2-1
clone size: NA
D gene: TRBD1
V gene: TRBV5-4
CDR3 DNA: TGTGCCAGCAGCAACCGGGACAGGGGGTGGGACAATGAGCAGTTCTTC
CDR3 protein: CASSNRDRGWDNEQFF

J gene: TRBJ1-4
clone size: NA
D gene: TRBD1
V gene: TRBV4-3
CDR3 DNA: TGCGCCAGCAGCCAAGATTATCAGGGGGCGGAAAAACTGTTTTTT
CDR3 protein: CASSQDYQGAEKLFF

J gene: TRBJ2-5
clone size: NA
D gene: NA
V gene: TRBV28
CDR3 DNA: TGTGCCAGCAGTGTCCCGGGGTACCAAGAGACCCAGTACTTC
CDR3 protein: CASSVPGYQETQYF

J gene: TRBJ2-3
clone size: NA
D gene: TRBD2
V gene: TRBV9
CDR3 DNA: TGTGCCAGCAGCGTCGGACTAGCGGTAGATACGCAGTATTTT
CDR3 protein: CASSVGLAVDTQYF

J gene: TRBJ2-3
clone size: few
D gene: NA
V gene: TRBV28
CDR3 DNA: TGTGCCAGCAGTTTAGCACCTTGGCGGTTTGTCGGAATACAAGAGGCCGGTACGCAGTATTTT
CDR3 protein: CASSLAPWRFVGIQEAGTQYF

J gene: TRBJ2-3
clone size: NA
D gene: TRBD2
V gene: TRBV11-2
CDR3 DNA: TGTGCCAGCAGCTCCCAACTAGCGGGAGACTTT
CDR3 protein: CASSSQLAGDF

J gene: TRBJ2-1
clone size: few
D gene: TRBD1
V gene: TRBV7-9
CDR3 DNA: TGTGCCAGCAGCTTAGCTCGTACCGGGACAGGGCGTGAAAATGAGCAGTTCTTC
CDR3 protein: CASSLARTGTGRENEQFF

J gene: TRBJ2-3
clone size: NA
D gene: NA
V gene: TRBV28
CDR3 DNA: TGTGCCAGCAGTATCCCCGGACAGCCAGATACGCAGTATTTT
CDR3 protein: CASSIPGQPDTQYF

J gene: TRBJ2-5
clone size: NA
D gene: TRBD2
V gene: TRBV5-1
CDR3 DNA: TGCGCCAGCAGCTTGGGGTCCGCGGGAGGGCCGGAGACCCAGTACTTC
CDR3 protein: CASSLGSAGGPETQYF

J gene: TRBJ2-1
clone size: NA
D gene: NA
V gene: TRBV4-3
CDR3 DNA: TGCGCCAGCAGCCAAGATAGGGCGGGGCTATACTACAATGAGCAGTTCTTC
CDR3 protein: CASSQDRAGLYYNEQFF

J gene: TRBJ2-5
clone size: few
D gene: TRBD2
V gene: TRBV11-1
CDR3 DNA: TGTGCCAGCAGCTCTAAGTTGGGCGGGGGCCAAGAGACCCAGTACTTC
CDR3 protein: CASSSKLGGGQETQYF

J gene: TRBJ2-3
clone size: NA
D gene: TRBD2
V gene: TRBV27
CDR3 DNA: TGTGCCAGCAGGACCATAGCGGGAGGAGTGGGAGATACGCAGTATTTT
CDR3 protein: CASRTIAGGVGDTQYF

J gene: TRBJ2-2
clone size: NA
D gene: TRBD1
V gene: TRBV9
CDR3 DNA: TGTGCCAGCGGACAGGGGAGCAACACCGGGGAGCTGTTTTTT
CDR3 protein: CASGQGSNTGELFF

J gene: TRBJ2-6
clone size: NA
D gene: NA
V gene: TRBV28
CDR3 DNA: TGTGCCACCAGGCGGTCTGGGGCCAACGTCCTGACTTTC
CDR3 protein: CATRRSGANVLTF

J gene: TRBJ2-7
clone size: NA
D gene: NA
V gene: TRBV7-9
CDR3 DNA: TGTGCCAGCAGTCTATCCGGGGAAGACTACGAGCAGTACTTC
CDR3 protein: CASSLSGEDYEQYF

J gene: TRBJ2-3
clone size: NA
D gene: NA
V gene: TRBV10-1
CDR3 DNA: TGCGCCAGCAGTCGGGGACTGACAGATACGCAGTATTTT
CDR3 protein: CASSRGLTDTQYF

J gene: TRBJ2-7
clone size: few
D gene: TRBD1
V gene: TRBV29-1
CDR3 DNA: TGCAGCGTAAGGACAGGGAGTGGATACGAGCAGTACTTC
CDR3 protein: CSVRTGSGYEQYF

J gene: TRBJ2-5
clone size: NA
D gene: NA
V gene: TRBV21-1
CDR3 DNA: TGTGCCAGCAGCAGGGGGAGGCTTACCGGGACCCCCCTGGGAGAGACCCAGTACTTC
CDR3 protein: CASSRGRLTGTPLGETQYF

J gene: TRBJ2-7
clone size: NA
D gene: TRBD2
V gene: TRBV7-8
CDR3 DNA: TGTGCCAGCAGCTTAGAGTTGGCTAGCGGGAGCTACGAGCAGTACTTC
CDR3 protein: CASSLELASGSYEQYF

J gene: TRBJ2-7
clone size: NA
D gene: NA
V gene: TRBV5-1
CDR3 DNA: TGCGCCAGCAGCTTTAGTCCCGCGATTACCAATACCGAGCAGTACTTC
CDR3 protein: CASSFSPAITNTEQYF

J gene: TRBJ2-3
clone size: NA
D gene: TRBD2
V gene: TRBV5-1
CDR3 DNA: TGCGCCAGCAGTACCCAGCGGGAGGGCAGGGATACGCAGTATTTT
CDR3 protein: CASSTQREGRDTQYF

J gene: TRBJ2-5
clone size: NA
D gene: TRBD1
V gene: TRBV19
CDR3 DNA: TGTGCCAGTAGTACAGGACAGGGGGCAGGAGAGACCCAGTACTTC
CDR3 protein: CASSTGQGAGETQYF

J gene: TRBJ1-1
clone size: NA
D gene: NA
V gene: TRBV7-9
CDR3 DNA: TGTGCCAGCAGCTCGACAGGTACCACTGAAGCTTTCTTT
CDR3 protein: CASSSTGTTEAFF

J gene: TRBJ1-5
clone size: few
D gene: TRBD1
V gene: TRBV5-1
CDR3 DNA: TGCGCCAGCAGCTTAGGGACAGATGATCAGCCCCAGCATTTT
CDR3 protein: CASSLGTDDQPQHF

J gene: TRBJ1-2
clone size: NA
D gene: TRBD1
V gene: TRBV7-8
CDR3 DNA: TGTGCCAGCAGCTTAGTACAGGGGGTAGTGTATGGCTACACCTTC
CDR3 protein: CASSLVQGVVYGYTF

J gene: TRBJ2-2
clone size: NA
D gene: NA
V gene: TRBV5-6
CDR3 DNA: TGTGCCAGCAGCTTGGCGGGTCCCGGGGAGCTGTTTTTT
CDR3 protein: CASSLAGPGELFF

J gene: TRBJ2-1
clone size: NA
D gene: TRBD2
V gene: TRBV6-4
CDR3 DNA: TGTGCCACCAAGCGGGAGGAATTCTTTAATGAGCAGTTCTTC
CDR3 protein: CATKREEFFNEQFF

J gene: TRBJ2-5
clone size: NA
D gene: TRBD2
V gene: TRBV28
CDR3 DNA: TGTGCCAGCAGGTACGGGACTAGCGGTTTCAGGTACTTC
CDR3 protein: CASRYGTSGFRYF

J gene: TRBJ1-6
clone size: NA
D gene: TRBD1
V gene: TRBV28
CDR3 DNA: TGTGCCAGCAATTCCCAGGACAGGGGTATTAATTCACCCCTCCACTTT
CDR3 protein: CASNSQDRGINSPLHF

J gene: TRBJ1-2
clone size: NA
D gene: TRBD1
V gene: TRBV2
CDR3 DNA: TGTGCCAGCAGCCCGAGAGGGGGCAATGGCTACACCTTC
CDR3 protein: CASSPRGGNGYTF

J gene: TRBJ2-7
clone size: NA
D gene: TRBD2
V gene: TRBV19
CDR3 DNA: TGTGCCAGTAGTACGGGACTAGCGGGGACCTACGAGCAGTACTTC
CDR3 protein: CASSTGLAGTYEQYF

J gene: TRBJ2-1
clone size: NA
D gene: TRBD1
V gene: TRBV6-1
CDR3 DNA: TGTGCCAGCTTTTCGGGACAGGGGTTCGGGGCTGAGCAGTTCTTC
CDR3 protein: CASFSGQGFGAEQFF

J gene: TRBJ2-7
clone size: NA
D gene: NA
V gene: TRBV6-6
CDR3 DNA: TGTGCCAGCAGTCCCCCGGCGGGGGCGAGCTCCTACGAGCAGTACTTC
CDR3 protein: CASSPPAGASSYEQYF

J gene: TRBJ2-7
clone size: NA
D gene: NA
V gene: TRBV5-6
CDR3 DNA: TGTGCCAGCAGCTCCCCCCAGGCTCATACCTACGAGCAGTACTTC
CDR3 protein: CASSSPQAHTYEQYF

J gene: TRBJ2-3
clone size: NA
D gene: TRBD2
V gene: TRBV27
CDR3 DNA: TGTGCCAGCAGTTTACGGCGGGGGAGCACAGATACGCAGTATTTT
CDR3 protein: CASSLRRGSTDTQYF

J gene: TRBJ1-5
clone size: NA
D gene: TRBD1
V gene: TRBV6-5
CDR3 DNA: TGTGCCAGCCGGGGACAGATAGATCAGCCCCAGCATTTT
CDR3 protein: CASRGQIDQPQHF

J gene: TRBJ1-5
clone size: NA
D gene: NA
V gene: TRBV7-2
CDR3 DNA: TGTGCCAGCAGCTTAGGAGCTAGACAGCCCCAGCATTTT
CDR3 protein: CASSLGARQPQHF

J gene: TRBJ2-1
clone size: once
D gene: TRBD1
V gene: TRBV7-9
CDR3 DNA: TGTTCCAGCAGCCCCGACGGGACAGGGAGTTACAATGAGCAGTTCTTC
CDR3 protein: CSSSPDGTGSYNEQFF

J gene: TRBJ2-7
clone size: once
D gene: TRBD1
V gene: TRBV18
CDR3 DNA: TGTGCCAGCTCACCACCGGGACAGGGGGCACACGAGCAGTACTTC
CDR3 protein: CASSPPGQGAHEQYF

J gene: TRBJ2-7
clone size: NA
D gene: NA
V gene: TRBV4-3
CDR3 DNA: TGCGCCAGCAGCCACCTTACCGAACCTACCTACGAGCAGTACTTC
CDR3 protein: CASSHLTEPTYEQYF

J gene: TRBJ1-6
clone size: NA
D gene: NA
V gene: TRBV5-1
CDR3 DNA: TGCGCCAGCAGCTTAAGCGGTGGCGGAGCGACGAATTCACCCCTCCACTTT
CDR3 protein: CASSLSGGGATNSPLHF

J gene: TRBJ2-7
clone size: NA
D gene: NA
V gene: TRBV9
CDR3 DNA: TGTGCCAGCAGCGTAGCGCCGGGTGGAGCCTACGAGCAGTACTTC
CDR3 protein: CASSVAPGGAYEQYF

J gene: TRBJ2-7
clone size: NA
D gene: TRBD1
V gene: TRBV19
CDR3 DNA: TGTGCCAGTAGCGAGACAGGGGGGACTCGGAACGAGCAGTACTTC
CDR3 protein: CASSETGGTRNEQYF

J gene: TRBJ2-1
clone size: NA
D gene: NA
V gene: TRBV5-1
CDR3 DNA: TGCGCCAGCAGCTTACCGGGAAGCTCCTACAATGAGCAGTTCTTC
CDR3 protein: CASSLPGSSYNEQFF

J gene: TRBJ2-5
clone size: NA
D gene: NA
V gene: TRBV5-1
CDR3 DNA: TGCGCCAGCAGCCCCACAGGGCCGCAAGAGACCCAGTACTTC
CDR3 protein: CASSPTGPQETQYF

J gene: TRBJ2-5
clone size: NA
D gene: TRBD2
V gene: TRBV27
CDR3 DNA: TGTGCCAGCAGTCCCCTAGCGGGGGAAGAGACCCAGTACTTC
CDR3 protein: CASSPLAGEETQYF

J gene: TRBJ1-4
clone size: NA
D gene: NA
V gene: TRBV27
CDR3 DNA: TGTGCCAGCAGTTTGGGCACGAAGGAAAAACTGTTTTTT
CDR3 protein: CASSLGTKEKLFF

J gene: TRBJ1-1
clone size: few
D gene: NA
V gene: TRBV18
CDR3 DNA: TGTGCCAGCTCACTTACAGACACTGAAGCTTTCTTT
CDR3 protein: CASSLTDTEAFF

J gene: TRBJ1-5
clone size: NA
D gene: TRBD1
V gene: TRBV28
CDR3 DNA: TGTGCCAGCAGTCTTACAGGGGGCAGCAATCAGCCCCAGCATTTT
CDR3 protein: CASSLTGGSNQPQHF